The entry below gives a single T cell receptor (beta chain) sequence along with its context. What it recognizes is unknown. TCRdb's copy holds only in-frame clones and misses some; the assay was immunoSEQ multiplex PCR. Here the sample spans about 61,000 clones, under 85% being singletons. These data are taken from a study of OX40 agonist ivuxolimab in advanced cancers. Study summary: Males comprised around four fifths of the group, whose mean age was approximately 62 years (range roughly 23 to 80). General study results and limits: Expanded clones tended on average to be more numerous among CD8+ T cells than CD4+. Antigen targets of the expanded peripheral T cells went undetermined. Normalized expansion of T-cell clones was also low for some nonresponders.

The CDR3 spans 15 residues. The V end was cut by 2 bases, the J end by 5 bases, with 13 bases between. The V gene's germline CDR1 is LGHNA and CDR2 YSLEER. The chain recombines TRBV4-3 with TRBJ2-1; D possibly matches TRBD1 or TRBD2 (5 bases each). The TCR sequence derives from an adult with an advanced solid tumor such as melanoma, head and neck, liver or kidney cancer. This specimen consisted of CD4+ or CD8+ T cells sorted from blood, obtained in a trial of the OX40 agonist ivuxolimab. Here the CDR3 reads CASSQRVVGDNEQFF. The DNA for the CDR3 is TGCGCCAGCAGCCAACGTGTAGTGGGGGACAATGAGCAGTTCTTC.